Below, 32 T cell receptor beta chains from the same sample are listed, as sequenced in a study of PD-1 blockade in classical Hodgkin lymphoma (TCRdb year 2020). The time point label, as the study defines it: cycle 2 day 1 (C2D1) of nivolumab. Every trial patient had relapsed after autologous stem cell transplantation, and cohorts A, B and C differed in prior brentuximab vedotin exposure. To prepare the library, the immunoSEQ multiplex PCR assay was applied. The table comes from immuneACCESS by way of TCRdb, which keeps in-frame sequences with V and J called. Part of the clones is missing from these tables; in studies checked, under half for an unresolved V gene and the rest for unknown reasons. The table for this sample lists 100,000 to 120,000 clones; 80% to 90% of them were counted only once. Of the sample, roughly 21% falls within the top ten clones. The specimen comprised peripheral blood mononuclear cells (PBMCs), sampled before the second cycle of nivolumab. These receptors all come from a human donor with classical Hodgkin lymphoma.

V gene TRBV20-1 combines with J gene TRBJ2-7; the D is unclear. Per the germline V gene, CDR1 is DFQATT and CDR2 is SNEGSKA (reference sequence). V gave up 1 base and J gave up 5 bases, with 3 bases separating them. This CDR3 spans 10 amino acids. The CDR3 DNA reads as TGCAGTGCTAGAGGCAACGAGCAGTACTTC. Its protein product is CSARGNEQYF.

The V and J genes are TRBV4-1 and TRBJ2-3; unclear D gene. The CDR3 covers 13 residues. Trimming stripped 3 bases from V and 6 bases from J, with 10 bases between. Germline lookup yields CDR1 MGHRA and CDR2 YSYEKL. CDR3 sequence: CASSQALMDTQYF. Here the CDR3 DNA reads TGCGCCAGCAGCCAGGCCCTGATGGATACGCAGTATTTT.

This chain links TRBV5-5 with TRBJ1-2; D remains ambiguous. Looked up from germline, CDR1 is SGHKS and CDR2 is YYEKEE (reference sequence). The V end was cut by 1 base, the J end by 2 bases, with 12 bases between. The length of the CDR3 is 15 residues. CDR3 coding DNA: TGTGCCAGCAGCTTGTGGGGTGAAAGGAACTATGGCTACACCTTC. Its protein product is CASSLWGERNYGYTF.

The genes are TRBV2 and TRBJ1-2; D unresolved. The CDR3 loop spans 13 amino acids. The V end lost 3 bases, the J end lost 4 bases, and 9 bases lay between the germline ends. In germline, CDR1 is SNHLY, CDR2 FYNNEI. As DNA, the CDR3 is TGTGCCAGCAGTGACTTGGGGTTCTATGGCTACACCTTC. It is translated as CASSDLGFYGYTF.

The J gene is TRBJ1-5, the V gene TRBV19; no definite D call. V was cut by 4 bases and J by 7 bases, with 11 bases left in between. Germline values: CDR1 LNHDA, CDR2 SQIVND (reference sequence). This CDR3 contains 13 residues. Written as DNA, the CDR3 is TGTGCCAGTAGTACCTTTCCCGGACAGCCCCAGCATTTT. Protein: CASSTFPGQPQHF.

There are a few counts of this clone. This CDR3 is CASSGSLGPPLQETQYF. The CDR3 nucleotides are TGTGCCAGCAGTGGGTCTTTGGGACCGCCCCTCCAAGAGACCCAGTACTTC. V and J are TRBV6-1 and TRBJ2-5; the D gene could be TRBD1 or TRBD2 (5 bases each). The ends were cut back, 4 bases at V and 1 base at J, with 19 bases in the middle. CDR3 size: 17 residues. Germline assignment: CDR1 MNHNS and CDR2 SASEGT.

This chain uses TRBV4-1 with TRBJ2-1; D remains ambiguous. V gave up 1 base and J gave up 9 bases, with 22 bases separating them. Germline CDR1 MGHRA, CDR2 YSYEKL. The CDR3 contains 17 residues. DNA for the CDR3: TGCGCCAGCAGCCAAGCCCTCCCAGGCGGCTTGGGTAGTGAGCAGTTCTTC. It codes for CASSQALPGGLGSEQFF.

DNA for the CDR3: TGTGCCAGCAGCTTGGGGACGGTAGAGACCCAGTACTTC. Translation: CASSLGTVETQYF. This chain uses TRBV11-3 with TRBJ2-5; D could derive from TRBD1 or TRBD2 (5 bases each). Trimming removed 3 bases from V and 4 bases from J, with 9 bases in between. The CDR3 runs to 13 residues. Germline V gene sequence: CDR1 SGHNT, CDR2 YENEEA.

The rearrangement joins TRBV2 to TRBJ1-5; 9 bases map to TRBD1. The CDR3 consists of 15 residues. Germline CDR1 SNHLY, CDR2 FYNNEI. Trimming cost V 5 bases and J 0 bases; bases outside gene matches: 2. The CDR3: CASSTQGASNQPQHF. The CDR3 DNA reads TGTGCCAGCAGTACACAGGGGGCTAGCAATCAGCCCCAGCATTTT.

The gene calls are TRBV5-4 and TRBJ2-7, with D possibly TRBD1 on 5 matching bases. Germline CDR1 and CDR2: SGHNT and YYREEE (reference sequence). The V and J ends lost 0 bases and 3 bases respectively, with 10 bases between them. This CDR3 has 14 residues. The CDR3 loop reads CASSLAGFVYEQYF. CDR3 DNA sequence: TGTGCCAGCAGCTTGGCAGGGTTCGTCTACGAGCAGTACTTC.

This chain joins TRBV14 and TRBJ2-7; tentative D call: TRBD1 (6 bases). The CDR3 covers 14 residues. The V gene's germline CDR1 is SGHDN and CDR2 FVKESK. V lost 4 bases, J lost 3 bases, and 13 bases lay in between. CDR3 coding DNA: TGTGCCAGCAGCCGTCGGGACAATCTCTACGAGCAGTACTTC. Its protein is CASSRRDNLYEQYF.

V gene TRBV5-5 combines with J gene TRBJ1-1; a possible D gene is TRBD1 (6 bases). V dropped 6 bases and J dropped 6 bases, with 18 bases sitting between them. Germline loops: CDR1 SGHKS, CDR2 YYEKEE (reference sequence). This CDR3 spans 14 amino acids. The CDR3, as DNA: TGTGCCAGCACACCCGACTGGGGACATCCTGAAGCTTTCTTT. It encodes CASTPDWGHPEAFF. Full variable domain (outside the CDR3, taken from reference TRBV5-5 and TRBJ1-1): DAGVTQSPTHLIKTRGQQVTLRCSPISGHKSVSWYQQVLGQGPQFIFQYYEKEERGRGNFPDRFSARQFPNYSSELNVNALLLGDSALYLCASTPDWGHPEAFFGQGTRLTVV.

This clone came up once. The rearrangement joins TRBV5-6 to TRBJ2-3; D is possibly TRBD1 or TRBD2 (6 bases each). The CDR3 runs 14 residues. Trimming removed 7 bases at V and 9 bases at J, with 21 bases between. Germline CDR1 is SGHDT and CDR2 is YYEEEE. CDR3 loop: CASDINGGPETQYF. CDR3 nucleotide sequence: TGTGCCAGCGACATCAATGGGGGGCCCGAAACGCAGTATTTT.

The CDR3 coding sequence is TGTGCCAGCAGCTTAGAGGGCTCTGGAGCGGGGAACACCGGGGAGCTGTTTTTT. Protein sequence: CASSLEGSGAGNTGELFF. This chain uses TRBV7-2 with TRBJ2-2, with TRBD2 as a possible D gene (6 bases). The CDR3 length is 18 residues. Germline CDR1 reads SGHTA; CDR2 reads FQGNSA. Trimming stripped 1 base from V and 1 base from J, with 16 bases between. Based on the CDR3 plus reference TRBV7-2 and TRBJ2-2, the full variable domain is GAGVSQSPSNKVTEKGKDVELRCDPISGHTALYWYRQSLGQGLEFLIYFQGNSAPDKSGLPSDRFSAERTGGSVSTLTIQRTQQEDSAVYLCASSLEGSGAGNTGELFFGEGSRLTVL.

The chain joins TRBV4-3 to TRBJ2-6; no definite D call. Germline CDR1 reads LGHNA; CDR2 reads YSLEER. Trimming pared 0 bases from V and 4 bases from J, leaving 10 bases between. This CDR3 spans 16 amino acids. The CDR3 reads CASSQEWGSGANVLTF. The CDR3 DNA reads as TGCGCCAGCAGCCAAGAGTGGGGTTCCGGGGCCAACGTCCTGACTTTC.

The chain uses TRBV7-6 and TRBJ2-1; D is perhaps TRBD2 (6 bases). The CDR3 has 16 amino acids. The germline V gene has CDR1 SGHVS and CDR2 FNYEAQ. Trimming removed 1 base from V and 9 bases from J, with 19 bases in between. The chain's CDR3 is CASSLDRPSVVGEQFF. Written as DNA, the CDR3 is TGTGCCAGCAGCTTAGATAGGCCTAGCGTGGTCGGTGAGCAGTTCTTC.

This clone occurred once. The rearrangement links TRBV18 to TRBJ1-2; 7 bases are shared with TRBD1. There are 13 residues in the CDR3. Germline V gene sequence: CDR1 KGHSH, CDR2 LQKENI. The V and J ends lost 3 bases and 4 bases, in that order; junction bases with no gene match: 2. The CDR3 nucleotides are TGTGCCAGCTCACCCGGGACAGTCTATGGCTACACCTTC. Translation gives CASSPGTVYGYTF. Drawing the rest from reference TRBV18 and TRBJ1-2, the complete variable domain is NAGVMQNPRHLVRRRGQEARLRCSPMKGHSHVYWYRQLPEEGLKFMVYLQKENIIDESGMPKERFSAEFPKEGPSILRIQQVVRGDSAAYFCASSPGTVYGYTFGSGTRLTVV.

The chain couples TRBV23-1 to TRBJ2-1; TRBD1 matches at 8 bases. TRBV23-1 belongs to the ORF category, with a function that is uncertain. J lost 6 bases, V lost 0 bases, and 4 bases had no gene match. The CDR3 extends over 15 amino acids. For the CDR3, the DNA is TGCGCCAGCAGTCAATCAAGCCAGGGGGCCAATGAGCAGTTCTTC. Translation gives CASSQSSQGANEQFF.

The chain carries TRBV5-1 and TRBJ2-1; TRBD1 matches 9 bases. Germline V gives CDR1 SGHRS, CDR2 YFSETQ. V lost 4 bases and J lost 8; bases outside the gene matches: 7. The CDR3 has 14 residues. In nucleotides, the CDR3 is TGCGCCAGCAGCGTCGGGACAGGGAGCTATGAGCAGTTCTTC. The encoded protein is CASSVGTGSYEQFF.

The chain is built from TRBV18 and TRBJ2-1; 9 positions agree with TRBD1. Germline V gene sequence: CDR1 KGHSH, CDR2 LQKENI. The V gene end was trimmed by 2 bases and the J gene end by 0 bases; junction bases not matched to a gene: 2. This CDR3 is built from 16 residues. The CDR3 coding sequence is TGTGCCAGCTCACCAAGGACAGGGGCCTCCTACAATGAGCAGTTCTTC. As protein: CASSPRTGASYNEQFF.

Only a few counts were recorded for this clone. This chain connects TRBV15 to TRBJ1-5; no clear D. The V end was cut by 0 bases, the J end by 2 bases, with 11 bases between. The CDR3 loop spans 16 amino acids. Germline CDR1 reads LNHNV; CDR2 reads YYDKDF (reference sequence). CDR3 bases: TGTGCCACCAGCAGAGAATATAACAGCGGCAATCAGCCCCAGCATTTT. Translation gives CATSREYNSGNQPQHF.

The chain has TRBV4-3 and TRBJ2-1; D gene ambiguous. The germline V and J ends were trimmed by 2 bases and 2 bases, with 7 bases remaining between them. Germline lookup yields CDR1 LGHNA and CDR2 YSLEER. CDR3 length: 14 residues. CDR3 sequence (DNA): TGCGCCAGCAGCCAATCCGACGCCTACAATGAGCAGTTCTTC. The encoded protein is CASSQSDAYNEQFF.

V gene TRBV30 combines with J gene TRBJ2-7; D might be TRBD1 (6 bases). This CDR3 contains 14 residues. Trimming left V 0 bases short and J 0 bases short, with 9 bases between. In germline, CDR1 is GTSNPN, CDR2 SVGIG (reference sequence). This CDR3 reads CAWSVETGSYEQYF. The CDR3 DNA reads as TGTGCCTGGAGTGTAGAGACAGGCTCCTACGAGCAGTACTTC. The whole variable domain, filled in from reference TRBV30 and TRBJ2-7, reads SQTIHQWPATLVQPVGSPLSLECTVEGTSNPNLYWYRQAAGRGLQLLFYSVGIGQISSEVPQNLSASRPQDRQFILSSKKLLLSDSGFYLCAWSVETGSYEQYFGPGTRLTVT.

J is TRBJ2-3 and V is TRBV5-4; weak D call: TRBD2 (5 bases). The length of the CDR3 is 15 residues. Looked up from germline, CDR1 is SGHNT and CDR2 is YYREEE (reference sequence). V lost 2 bases and J lost 5, with 15 bases in between. The CDR3 sequence is CASSLRVTEGDTQYF. The CDR3 bases are TGTGCCAGCAGCTTACGAGTCACCGAGGGAGATACGCAGTATTTT.

A single count supports this clone. The rearrangement links TRBV19 to TRBJ1-2, with TRBD1 identical over 7 bases. Germline CDR1 and CDR2: LNHDA and SQIVND (reference sequence). This CDR3 region has 14 residues. V lost 4 bases, J lost 6 bases, and 8 bases stayed unmatched. The CDR3 DNA sequence: TGTGCCAGTAGTAACCGGGACAGTTCGGATGGCTACACCTTC. Translation: CASSNRDSSDGYTF.

This rearrangement joins TRBV19 to TRBJ2-1, with TRBD1 matching over 8 bases. Looked up from germline, CDR1 is LNHDA and CDR2 is SQIVND (reference sequence). With V trimmed by 4 bases and J by 4 bases, 12 bases remained unmatched. The CDR3 runs to 17 residues. The DNA of the CDR3 is TGTGCCAGTAGTAGGGGGGCAGGGGGCGATTCTTACAATGAGCAGTTCTTC. Protein product: CASSRGAGGDSYNEQFF.

The V gene is TRBV30, the J gene TRBJ2-7; 7 bases are shared with TRBD2. V was pared by 3 bases and J by 6 bases, with 5 bases of the junction left unmatched. The CDR3 contains 12 residues. From germline, CDR1 is GTSNPN and CDR2 SVGIG (reference sequence). This CDR3 reads CAWSDSGGEQYF. CDR3 DNA: TGTGCCTGGAGCGATTCGGGGGGCGAGCAGTACTTC.

The chain links TRBV18 to TRBJ2-2; D is possibly TRBD2 (6 bases). The CDR3 has 12 amino acids. V was pared by 3 bases and J by 11 bases, with 10 bases between. CDR1 is KGHSH and CDR2 is LQKENI in the germline V gene. DNA of the CDR3: TGTGCCAGCTCACCCAAGGGAGGAGAGCTGTTTTTT. Its translation is CASSPKGGELFF.

This clone was picked up one time. CDR3 loop: CAWNREYSYNEQFF. The DNA for the CDR3 is TGTGCCTGGAACAGGGAGTATTCCTACAATGAGCAGTTCTTC. V is TRBV30 and J is TRBJ2-1, with TRBD1 as a possible D gene (6 bases). V lost 4 bases, J lost 1 base, and 11 bases lay in between. From germline, CDR1 is GTSNPN and CDR2 SVGIG (reference sequence). This CDR3 comprises 14 residues.

This clone was seen only once. The chain is built from TRBV19 and TRBJ2-5, with 7 bases matching TRBD1. The CDR3 has 14 amino acids. CDR1 is LNHDA, CDR2 SQIVND, per germline (reference sequence). Trimming cost V 6 bases and J 5 bases; bases outside gene matches: 9. The CDR3 coding sequence is TGTGCCAGTAGCAGACAGGGAAGTACGGAGACCCAGTACTTC. Amino acids: CASSRQGSTETQYF.

This chain uses TRBV5-6 with TRBJ1-5; the D gene is possibly TRBD1 (5 bases). Germline values: CDR1 SGHDT, CDR2 YYEEEE. V was shortened by 2 bases and J by 7 bases, with 16 bases between the two germline ends. The CDR3 spans 15 residues. The DNA of the CDR3 is TGTGCCAGCAGCTTTCGCGGCCAGGGTATCCAGCCCCAGCATTTT. Amino acids: CASSFRGQGIQPQHF.

The chain uses TRBV7-9 and TRBJ2-3, with D possibly being TRBD2 (5 bases). Trimming shortened V by 0 bases and J by 4 bases, and 11 bases separated the two germline ends. The V gene's germline CDR1 is SEHNR and CDR2 FQNEAQ (reference sequence). The length of the CDR3 is 15 residues. The CDR3 spells CASSLASGVSDTQYF. In DNA, the CDR3 is TGTGCCAGCAGCTTAGCCAGCGGAGTCTCAGATACGCAGTATTTT.